These T cell receptor beta chains were read from a single sample in a study of T cell changes during pregnancy in multiple sclerosis. Clones were read by immunoSEQ multiplex PCR, and TCRdb kept only the in-frame ones, dropping some. This sample has under 80,000 clones, with 80% to 95% found just once. Sample: peripheral blood, taken before pregnancy. These receptors came from a female donor with multiple sclerosis, enrolled in a pregnancy study. Both conserved end residues are part of each CDR3. The order of the fields is V gene, CDR3 protein.

TRBV11-2,CASSLGDRGQETQYF
TRBV5-6,CASSLGAGLAKNIQYF
TRBV5-1,CASSLGLAGEQFF
TRBV27,CASSSATVANTEAFF
TRBV19,CASTKLAGGPGVGELFF
TRBV21-1,CASSKGTGIINQPQHF
TRBV6-5,CASSYVGQGPGYTF
TRBV9,CASEKRTSGSYEQYF
TRBV4-1,CASSQLAGEETQYF
TRBV7-9,CASSPGQAAYGYTF
TRBV6-6,CASRERTSGTDTQYF
TRBV11-3,CASSQQTSGRSDTQYF
TRBV6-1,CASSEAGRPRGKETQYF
TRBV27,CASSIRTGGTYEQYF
TRBV7-9,CASSSPRDTANTGELFF
TRBV7-2,CASSLAGGPNEQFF
TRBV4-3,CASSRKPNTEAFF
TRBV18,CASSPLLATRGDEQYF
TRBV2,CASSDLGLAREQFF
TRBV13,CASSSYLPGGPIGTGELFF
TRBV27,CASSLLVADNEQFF
TRBV4-3,CASSRRLAGGPEDTQYF
TRBV4-2,CASSQESSRSVPRSAGNIQYF
TRBV5-1,CASRRGTGDNQPQHF
TRBV7-8,CASSPTAVLREQYF
TRBV29-1,CSVLKRNTGELFF